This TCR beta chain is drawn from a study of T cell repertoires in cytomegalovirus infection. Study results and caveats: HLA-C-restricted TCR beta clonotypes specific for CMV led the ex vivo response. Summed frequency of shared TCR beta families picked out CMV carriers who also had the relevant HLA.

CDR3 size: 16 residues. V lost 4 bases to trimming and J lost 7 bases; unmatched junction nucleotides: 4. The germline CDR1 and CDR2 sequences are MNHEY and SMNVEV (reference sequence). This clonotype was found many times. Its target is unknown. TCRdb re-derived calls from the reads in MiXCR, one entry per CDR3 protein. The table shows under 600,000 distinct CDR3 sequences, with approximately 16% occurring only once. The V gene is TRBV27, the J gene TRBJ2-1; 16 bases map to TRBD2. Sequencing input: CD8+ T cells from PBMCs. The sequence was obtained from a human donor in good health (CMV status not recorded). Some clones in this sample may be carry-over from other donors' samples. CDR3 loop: CASSYGTSGRVNEQFF. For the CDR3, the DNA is TGTGCCAGCAGTTATGGGACTAGCGGGAGGGTTAATGAGCAGTTCTTC.